A single sample is the source of the 3 T cell receptor beta chains below, sequenced in a study of blood T cells in healthy people across ages. A second PCR, run for roughly 7 to 11 cycles, used a sample-barcoded 5' primer plus a J-beta primer mix. MiXCR was run by TCRdb on the 5' RACE reads, yielding one entry per CDR3 protein. Seen here are around 600,000 distinct CDR3 sequences, 40% to 55% observed once, and the top ten hold 20% to 25%. Sequencing used blood. Every receptor here comes from a man aged 80 or over in good health.

The rearrangement joins TRBV11-2 to TRBJ2-7, with a weak D call TRBD2 (7 bases). Trimming took off 7 bases at V and 5 bases at J, with 18 bases between the two ends. The CDR3 is made up of 14 amino acids. Germline V CDR1 and CDR2: SGHAT, FQNNGV. The CDR3 sequence is CASKPTGGGDEQYF. The CDR3 DNA is TGTGCCAGCAAACCTACGGGGGGCGGCGACGAGCAGTACTTC.

V and J are TRBV3-1 and TRBJ2-7; a weak D match, TRBD2 (6 bases). From germline, CDR1 is LGHDT and CDR2 YNNKEL (reference sequence). Trimming shortened V by 6 bases and J by 2 bases, and 23 bases separated the two germline ends. CDR3 length: 17 residues. CDR3 loop: CASSPFVGRDRPYEQYF. The CDR3 DNA sequence: TGTGCCAGCAGTCCCTTCGTCGGGCGGGATCGACCCTACGAGCAGTACTTC.

The V gene is TRBV5-1, the J gene TRBJ2-2; possible D gene TRBD1, 6 bases. Germline-derived CDR1 and CDR2 are SGHRS and YFSETQ. This CDR3 has 16 amino acids. V was trimmed by 3 bases and J by 2 bases, leaving 14 bases between them. CDR3 amino acids: CASSSPRGFNTGELFF. The CDR3 DNA is TGCGCCAGCAGCTCACCCAGGGGATTCAACACCGGGGAGCTGTTTTTT.